The clone carrying this T cell receptor beta chain was counted at least ten times. Its antigen remains unidentified. Germline CDR1 and CDR2: SGHTA and FQGNSA. This CDR3 region has 15 residues. V lost 5 bases and J 4 bases, leaving 15 bases between the germline ends. RNA transcripts gave rise to amplified TCR beta CDR3 regions. RT-PCR in the first round (using the HTBI primer set) targeted the TCR CDR3. A single record per CDR3 protein comes from TCRdb applying MiXCR to the multiplex PCR reads. Of around 560,000 distinct CDR3 sequences detected, around 15% appear once; the ten largest clones hold more than 15%. The data were obtained in a study of T cells in Graves' hyperthyroidism and ophthalmopathy. Study-level background: Peripheral blood samples were taken at initial diagnosis, prior to any treatment.

These patients, aged 18 to 65, had recently diagnosed hyperthyroidism lasting under 2 months. Exclusion criteria comprised uncontrolled infection, other autoimmune disease, pregnancy or lactation. Whole-study results and caveats: Appearing also in blood were most of the thyroid clonotypes expanded above 0.001.

This clonotype was obtained from a woman aged 18 to 35 with Graves' hyperthyroidism. The sequencing input was blood. V is TRBV7-2 and J is TRBJ1-5; D may be TRBD1 (5 bases). The CDR3 bases are TGTGCCAGCAGCCCGACGGGGTCAGGGAATCAGCCCCAGCATTTT. Translation gives CASSPTGSGNQPQHF.